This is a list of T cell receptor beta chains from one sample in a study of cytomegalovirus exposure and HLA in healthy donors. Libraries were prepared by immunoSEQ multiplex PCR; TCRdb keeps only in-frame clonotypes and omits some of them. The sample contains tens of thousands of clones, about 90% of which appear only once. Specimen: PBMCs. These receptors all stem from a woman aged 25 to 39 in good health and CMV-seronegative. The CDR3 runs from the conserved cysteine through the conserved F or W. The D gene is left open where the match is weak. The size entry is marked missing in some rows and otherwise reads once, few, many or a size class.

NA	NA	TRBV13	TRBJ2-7	CASSLDGTGYYEQYF	TGTGCCAGCAGCTTAGATGGGACTGGCTACTACGAGCAGTACTTC
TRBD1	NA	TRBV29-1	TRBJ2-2	CSVNRGPGELFF	TGCAGCGTCAACAGGGGACCCGGGGAGCTGTTTTTT
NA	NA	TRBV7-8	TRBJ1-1	CASSEYDGGEAFF	TGTGCCAGCAGCGAATACGACGGGGGTGAAGCTTTCTTT
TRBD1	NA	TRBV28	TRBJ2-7	CASSFPTGGYEQYF	TGTGCCAGCAGTTTTCCGACAGGGGGGTACGAGCAGTACTTC
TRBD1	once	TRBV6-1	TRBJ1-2	CASTPSGTVNYGYTF	TGTGCCAGCACCCCCTCGGGGACAGTCAACTATGGCTACACCTTC
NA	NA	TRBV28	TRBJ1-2	CASSYYREKSF	TGTGCCAGCAGTTACTACCGGGAGAAGAGCTTC
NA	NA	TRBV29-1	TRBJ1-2	CSVSGHDVYGYTF	TGCAGCGTTAGTGGACACGACGTTTATGGCTACACCTTC
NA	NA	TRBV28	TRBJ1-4	CASSRQINEKLFF	TGTGCCAGCAGTCGACAGATTAATGAAAAACTGTTTTTT
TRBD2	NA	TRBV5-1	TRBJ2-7	CASSLVSGRGSYEQYF	TGCGCCAGCAGCTTGGTCAGCGGGAGGGGATCCTACGAGCAGTACTTC
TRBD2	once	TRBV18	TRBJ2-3	CASSPMAGVLDTQYF	TGTGCCAGCTCACCGATGGCGGGAGTTTTAGATACGCAGTATTTT
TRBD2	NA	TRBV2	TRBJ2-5	CASSGLAGGPETQYF	TGTGCCAGCAGTGGACTAGCGGGAGGGCCGGAGACCCAGTACTTC
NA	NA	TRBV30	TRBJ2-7	CACVRSGEAYEQYF	TGTGCCTGCGTTCGAAGCGGCGAAGCCTACGAGCAGTACTTC
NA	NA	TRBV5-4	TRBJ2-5	CASSNGGWERSQETQYF	TGTGCCAGCAGCAACGGCGGGTGGGAACGGAGTCAAGAGACCCAGTACTTC
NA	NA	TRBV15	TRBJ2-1	CATSSTPGNYNEQFF	TGTGCCACCAGCAGTACCCCGGGGAATTACAATGAGCAGTTCTTC
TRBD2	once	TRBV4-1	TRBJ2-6	CASSQLLAGEAGANVLTF	TGCGCCAGCAGCCAACTACTAGCGGGAGAGGCGGGGGCCAACGTCCTGACTTTC
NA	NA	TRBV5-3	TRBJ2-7	CARSSCGHPYEQYF	TGTGCCAGAAGCTCATGTGGACACCCCTACGAGCAGTACTTC
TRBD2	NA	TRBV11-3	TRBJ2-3	CASSLHSGSTDTQYF	TGCGCCAGCAGCTTACATAGCGGGAGCACAGATACGCAGTATTTT
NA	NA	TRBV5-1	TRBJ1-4	CASSWEGYLNEKLFF	TGCGCCAGCAGCTGGGAGGGATATCTTAATGAAAAACTGTTTTTT
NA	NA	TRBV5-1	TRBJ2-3	CASSRATGSTDTQYF	TGCGCCAGCTCCCGCGCAACAGGGAGCACAGATACGCAGTATTTT
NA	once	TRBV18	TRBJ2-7	CASSRTGAYEQYF	TGTGCCAGCTCACGGACGGGAGCCTACGAGCAGTACTTC
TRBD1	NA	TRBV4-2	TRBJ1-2	CASSQLTGTGDGYGYTF	TGTGCCAGCAGCCAACTAACCGGGACAGGAGATGGCTATGGCTACACCTTC
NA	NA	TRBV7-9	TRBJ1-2	CASSLAVDSWPNYGYTF	TGTGCCAGCAGCTTAGCTGTGGACAGCTGGCCTAACTATGGCTACACCTTC
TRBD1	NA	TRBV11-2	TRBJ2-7	CASSFAGGVPYEQYF	TGTGCCAGCAGCTTCGCAGGGGGAGTCCCCTACGAGCAGTACTTC
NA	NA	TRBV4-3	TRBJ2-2	CASSQDIWGAGELFF	TGCGCCAGCAGCCAAGATATATGGGGGGCCGGGGAGCTGTTTTTT
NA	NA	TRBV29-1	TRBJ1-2	CSVLNRQDYGYTF	TGCAGCGTACTCAATCGACAGGACTATGGCTACACCTTC
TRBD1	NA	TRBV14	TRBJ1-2	CASSQGTGRDGYTF	TGTGCCAGCAGCCAAGGGACAGGGAGGGATGGCTACACCTTC
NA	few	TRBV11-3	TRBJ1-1	CASSFEGGNTEAFF	TGTGCCAGCAGCTTCGAAGGGGGGAACACTGAAGCTTTCTTT
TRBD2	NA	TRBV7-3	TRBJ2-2	CASSLTAGVTGELFF	TGTGCCAGCAGCTTAACGGCGGGGGTCACCGGGGAGCTGTTTTTT
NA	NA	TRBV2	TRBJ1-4	CASIKDSANEKLFF	TGTGCCAGCATCAAAGACAGCGCTAATGAAAAACTGTTTTTT
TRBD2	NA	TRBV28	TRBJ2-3	CASSPRLAGASLSIF	TGTGCCAGCAGTCCACGACTAGCGGGAGCCTCCCTTTCAATTTTT
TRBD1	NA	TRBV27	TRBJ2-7	CASSPTGTPYEQYF	TGTGCCAGCAGTCCGACAGGGACCCCCTACGAGCAGTACTTC
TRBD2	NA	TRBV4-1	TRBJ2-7	CASSQGTGTSGSYEQYF	TGCGCCAGCAGCCAAGGTACCGGGACTAGCGGCTCCTACGAGCAGTACTTC
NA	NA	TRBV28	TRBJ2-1	CASSLRDSRQFF	TGTGCCAGCAGTTTGCGGGACTCTCGGCAGTTCTTC
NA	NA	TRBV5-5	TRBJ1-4	CASSLRQGEKLFF	TGTGCCAGCAGCTTGCGGCAGGGTGAAAAACTGTTTTTT
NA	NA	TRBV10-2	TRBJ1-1	CASSELAGVVTEAFF	TGCGCCAGCAGTGAGTTAGCAGGGGTTGTCACTGAAGCTTTCTTT
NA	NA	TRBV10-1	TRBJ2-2	CASSESMSGNTGELFF	TGCGCCAGCAGTGAGTCAATGAGCGGCAACACCGGGGAGCTGTTTTTT
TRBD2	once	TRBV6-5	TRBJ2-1	CASSYSSGGALEQFF	TGTGCCAGCAGTTACTCGTCGGGAGGGGCCCTTGAGCAGTTCTTC
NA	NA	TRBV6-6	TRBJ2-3	CASNGAILDTQYF	TGTGCCAGCAACGGAGCCATTCTAGATACGCAGTATTTT
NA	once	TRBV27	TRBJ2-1	CASSPSTGYNEQFF	TGTGCCAGCAGTCCGTCGACAGGCTACAATGAGCAGTTCTTC
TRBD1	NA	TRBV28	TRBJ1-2	CASSETDRVTRYTF	TGTGCCAGCAGCGAAACAGACAGGGTAACCCGCTACACCTTC
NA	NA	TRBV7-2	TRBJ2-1	CASSLAAPSYNEQFF	TGTGCCAGCAGCTTAGCGGCCCCCTCCTACAATGAGCAGTTCTTC
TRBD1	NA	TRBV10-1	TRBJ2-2	CASSRDRNTGELFF	TGCGCCAGCAGCCGGGACAGGAACACCGGGGAGCTGTTTTTT
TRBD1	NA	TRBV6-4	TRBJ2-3	CASSPQGLADTQYF	TGTGCCAGCAGTCCACAGGGGCTAGCAGATACGCAGTATTTT
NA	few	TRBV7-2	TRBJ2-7	CASSFGQTYEQYF	TGTGCCAGCAGCTTCGGACAGACCTACGAGCAGTACTTC
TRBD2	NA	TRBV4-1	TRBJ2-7	CASSQVAGAYEQYF	TGCGCCAGCAGCCAAGTCGCGGGAGCCTACGAGCAGTACTTC
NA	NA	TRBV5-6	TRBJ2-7	CANPRESYEQYF	TGTGCCAACCCGCGGGAATCCTACGAGCAGTACTTC
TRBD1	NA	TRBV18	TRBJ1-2	CASSPLGQDGYTF	TGTGCCAGCTCACCTCTCGGACAGGATGGCTACACCTTC
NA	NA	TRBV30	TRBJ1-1	CAWGPGDTEAFF	TGTGCCTGGGGTCCAGGGGATACTGAAGCTTTCTTT
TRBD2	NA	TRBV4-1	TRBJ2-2	CASSQHLAGGPPGELFF	TGCGCCAGCAGCCAACATCTCGCGGGAGGGCCTCCCGGGGAGCTGTTTTTT
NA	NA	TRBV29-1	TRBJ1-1	CSGSRGSEAFF	TGCAGCGGATCCAGGGGCAGTGAAGCTTTCTTT
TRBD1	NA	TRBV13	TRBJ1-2	CASSLQTTGGLHTF	TGTGCCAGCAGCTTACAAACAACAGGGGGCCTCCACACCTTC
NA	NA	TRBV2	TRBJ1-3	CASQRDRGNTIYF	TGTGCCAGCCAACGCGACAGGGGAAACACCATATATTTT
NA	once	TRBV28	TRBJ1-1	CASSFQNLNTEAFF	TGTGCCAGCAGTTTTCAGAATTTGAACACTGAAGCTTTCTTT